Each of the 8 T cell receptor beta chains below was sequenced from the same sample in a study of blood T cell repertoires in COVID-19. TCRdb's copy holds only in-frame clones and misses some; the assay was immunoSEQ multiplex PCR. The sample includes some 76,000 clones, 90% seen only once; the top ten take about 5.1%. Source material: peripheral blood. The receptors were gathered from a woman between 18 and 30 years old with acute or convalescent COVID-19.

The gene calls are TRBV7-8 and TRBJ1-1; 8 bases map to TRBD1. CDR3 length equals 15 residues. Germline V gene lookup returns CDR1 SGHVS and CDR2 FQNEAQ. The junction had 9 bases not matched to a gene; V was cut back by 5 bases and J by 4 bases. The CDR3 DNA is TGTGCCAGCAGCGGACGACAGGGGCCGGGCACTGAAGCTTTCTTT. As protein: CASSGRQGPGTEAFF.

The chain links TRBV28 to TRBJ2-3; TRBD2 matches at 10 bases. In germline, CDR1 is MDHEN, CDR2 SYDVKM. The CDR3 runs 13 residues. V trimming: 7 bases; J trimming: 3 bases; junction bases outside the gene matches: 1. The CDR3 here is CASTTSGTDTQYF. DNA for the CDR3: TGTGCCAGCACGACTAGCGGGACAGATACGCAGTATTTT.

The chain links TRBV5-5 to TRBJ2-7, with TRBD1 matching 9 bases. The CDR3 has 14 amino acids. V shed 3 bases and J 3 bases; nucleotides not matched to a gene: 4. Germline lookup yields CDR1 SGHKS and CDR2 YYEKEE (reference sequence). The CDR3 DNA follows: TGTGCCAGCAGCTGGGGGACAGGGAGCTACGAGCAGTACTTC. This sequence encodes CASSWGTGSYEQYF. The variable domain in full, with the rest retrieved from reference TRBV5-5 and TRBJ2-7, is DAGVTQSPTHLIKTRGQQVTLRCSPISGHKSVSWYQQVLGQGPQFIFQYYEKEERGRGNFPDRFSARQFPNYSSELNVNALLLGDSALYLCASSWGTGSYEQYFGPGTRLTVT.

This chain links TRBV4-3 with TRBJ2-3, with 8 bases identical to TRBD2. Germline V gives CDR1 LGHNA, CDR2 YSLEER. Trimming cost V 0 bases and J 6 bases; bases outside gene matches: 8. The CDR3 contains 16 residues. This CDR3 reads CASSQDSGRDRDTQYF. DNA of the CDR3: TGCGCCAGCAGCCAAGATTCCGGGAGGGATCGCGATACGCAGTATTTT.

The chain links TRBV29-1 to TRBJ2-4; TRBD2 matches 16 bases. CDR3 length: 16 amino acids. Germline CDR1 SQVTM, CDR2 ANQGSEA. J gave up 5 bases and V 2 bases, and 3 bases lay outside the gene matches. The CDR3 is CSVERGTSGGENIQYF. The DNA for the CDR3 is TGCAGCGTTGAACGCGGGACTAGCGGGGGGGAAAACATTCAGTACTTC.

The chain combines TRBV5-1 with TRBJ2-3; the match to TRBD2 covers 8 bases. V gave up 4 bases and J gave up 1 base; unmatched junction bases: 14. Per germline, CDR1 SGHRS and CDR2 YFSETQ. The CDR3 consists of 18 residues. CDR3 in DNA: TGCGCCAGCAGCCCGACCAAATCTTCCGGGGGGGGCACAGATACGCAGTATTTT. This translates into CASSPTKSSGGGTDTQYF.

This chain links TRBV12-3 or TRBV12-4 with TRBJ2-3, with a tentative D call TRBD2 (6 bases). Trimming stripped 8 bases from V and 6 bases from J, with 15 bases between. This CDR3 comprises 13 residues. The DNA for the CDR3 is TGTGCCAGCCAGACTAGTGGTCGGGATACGCAGTATTTT. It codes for CASQTSGRDTQYF.

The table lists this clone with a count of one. The CDR3, as DNA: TGTGCCAGCAGCTCCGAAATACTAGCGGGGGGAAGATACTTC. Its translation is CASSSEILAGGRYF. The V gene is TRBV13, the J gene TRBJ2-7, with 12 bases fitting TRBD2. Germline CDR1 reads PRHDT; CDR2 reads FYEKMQ (reference sequence). V lost 4 bases, J lost 13 bases, and 11 bases stayed unmatched. The CDR3 is 14 residues long.